These 13 T cell receptor beta chains were all obtained from the same sample, sequenced in a study of spatial heterogeneity in lung cancer. Documented time point: sample taken at primary tumor resection. No cognate antigen is known for these TCRs. In TCRdb, the 5' RACE reads were re-called with MiXCR into one record per CDR3 protein. The sample consists of fewer than 9,000 distinct CDR3 sequences, around 6.7% of them appearing once. Study-level results: Mutation counts in tumors were tracked by counts of expanded intratumoral alpha and beta TCRs.

The specimen was lung tumor tissue, collected at surgery. These receptors were collected from a female donor with early-stage non-small cell lung cancer.

This clonotype is deemed medium-sized. The V call is TRBV12-3 or TRBV12-4, the J call TRBJ1-2, with D unclear. V was pared by 8 bases and J by 7 bases, with 11 bases between. This CDR3 is 11 amino acids long. The CDR3 sequence is CASRQLSGYTF. CDR3 nucleotide sequence: TGTGCCAGCCGCCAGCTGTCTGGCTACACCTTC.

By proportion, this clonotype is medium-sized. The chain has TRBV28 and TRBJ1-5, with unresolved D. Germline V lookup: CDR1 MDHEN, CDR2 SYDVKM. This CDR3 comprises 14 residues. V was pared by 8 bases and J by 10 bases, with 21 bases between. The chain's CDR3 is CASAKGPGMGPQHF. The CDR3 coding sequence is TGTGCCAGCGCTAAAGGCCCAGGCATGGGACCCCAGCATTTT.

This clonotype was seen at least ten times. The chain carries TRBV6-5 and TRBJ1-3; no definite D call. This CDR3 is 16 amino acids long. Germline CDR1 MNHEY, CDR2 SVGAGI. V was pared by 6 bases and J by 0 bases, with 15 bases between. For the CDR3, the DNA is TGTGCCAGCAGCTCGTCTCGGTTTAGCTCTGGAAACACCATATATTTT. It codes for CASSSSRFSSGNTIYF.

Only a few counts were recorded for this clonotype. At one end, the junction sequence differs from germline, possibly due to a read error. The rearrangement joins TRBV7-3 to TRBJ2-1; D is perhaps TRBD2 (6 bases). The CDR3 runs to 13 residues. CDR1 SGHTA and CDR2 FQGTGA come from the germline V gene. CDR3 in amino acids: CASSRSKAGQLVF. The DNA of the CDR3 is TGTGCCAGCAGCCGTTCGAAGGCGGGGCAATTGGTCTTC.

By frequency in the sample, this clonotype is medium-sized. The chain is built from TRBV15 and TRBJ2-2; possible D gene TRBD1, 7 bases. Looked up from germline, CDR1 is LNHNV and CDR2 is YYDKDF (reference sequence). The V and J ends lost 8 bases and 7 bases respectively, with 20 bases between them. There are 15 residues in the CDR3. The CDR3 nucleotides read TGTGCCACCCCACGCGGAGGGGGCAATAGCGGGGAGCTGTTTTTT. It codes for CATPRGGGNSGELFF.

This clonotype has a count of ten or more. The chain uses TRBV5-4 and TRBJ2-1, with D perhaps TRBD2 (5 bases). CDR3 length: 15 amino acids. V was pared by 0 bases and J by 3 bases, with 10 bases between. Germline CDR1 is SGHNT and CDR2 is YYREEE (reference sequence). The CDR3 sequence is CASSLESGNYNEQFF. For the CDR3, the DNA is TGTGCCAGCAGCTTGGAATCCGGGAACTACAATGAGCAGTTCTTC.

Ten or more counts support this clonotype. The J gene is TRBJ2-7, the V gene TRBV6-5; D may be TRBD1 (6 bases). V shed 6 bases and J shed 3 bases, with 12 bases lying between them. This CDR3 spans 13 amino acids. CDR1 and CDR2 (germline): MNHEY, SVGAGI. Written as DNA, the CDR3 is TGTGCCAGCAGCGAAGGGGACAACTACGAGCAGTACTTC. This encodes CASSEGDNYEQYF.

The sample holds many counts of this clonotype. The CDR3 loop reads CASSLAGGRTGELFF. DNA for the CDR3: TGTGCCAGCAGCTTAGCGGGAGGGCGAACCGGGGAGCTGTTTTTT. The rearrangement links TRBV7-6 to TRBJ2-2, with TRBD2 matching 7 bases. Germline V gene data show CDR1 as SGHVS and CDR2 as FNYEAQ. J was trimmed by 5 bases and V by 0 bases; bases with no gene match: 3. The CDR3 sequence is 15 residues long.

This clonotype is medium-sized by share. V gene TRBV27 combines with J gene TRBJ2-1, with D possibly TRBD2 on 6 matching bases. Germline V gene sequence: CDR1 MNHEY, CDR2 SMNVEV (reference sequence). V was clipped by 5 bases and J by 6 bases, with 23 bases between them. The CDR3 consists of 17 residues. CDR3: CASSPPGFQRVSNEQFF. CDR3 DNA sequence: TGTGCCAGCAGTCCCCCCGGATTCCAGCGGGTGAGCAATGAGCAGTTCTTC.

V gene TRBV7-2 combines with J gene TRBJ2-2; possible D gene TRBD2, 5 bases. V was cut by 4 bases and J by 6 bases, with 15 bases left in between. CDR1 is SGHTA, CDR2 FQGNSA, per germline. CDR3 length equals 15 residues. CDR3 in amino acids: CASSSTAGESGELFF. The CDR3 region has the DNA TGTGCCAGCAGCTCCACAGCCGGGGAGTCCGGGGAGCTGTTTTTT.

This clonotype is medium-sized (0.01 to 0.1%) within its sample. The chain combines TRBV27 with TRBJ2-5; possibly TRBD2 for D (6 bases). The CDR3 totals 15 residues. V was pared by 0 bases and J by 4 bases, with 12 bases between. Looked up from germline, CDR1 is MNHEY and CDR2 is SMNVEV (reference sequence). The DNA of the CDR3 is TGTGCCAGCAGTTTATCTGACTGGCGGGGAGAGACCCAGTACTTC. Amino acid sequence: CASSLSDWRGETQYF.

The chain employs TRBV6-2 or TRBV6-3 and TRBJ2-2; no definite D call. Trimming removed 2 bases at V and 3 bases at J, with 10 bases between. The CDR3 has 15 residues. CDR1 is MNHEY and CDR2 is SVGEGT in the germline V gene. Here the CDR3 reads CASSYGSSDTGELFF. DNA for the CDR3: TGTGCCAGCAGTTACGGCTCGTCAGACACCGGGGAGCTGTTTTTT.

This clonotype appeared many times. The chain combines TRBV23-1 with TRBJ1-5; D is uncertain. Being an ORF, TRBV23-1 has a function that is uncertain. CDR3 length: 17 residues. V lost 2 bases, J lost 0 bases, and 14 bases lay in between. The CDR3 loop reads CASSQITPEDSNQPQHF. For the CDR3, the DNA is TGCGCCAGCAGTCAAATTACCCCCGAAGATAGCAATCAGCCCCAGCATTTT.